The rows below give T cell receptor beta chains drawn from one sample of a study of cytomegalovirus exposure and HLA in healthy donors. Assay used: immunoSEQ multiplex PCR; TCRdb lists only in-frame clones, some missing. The sample shows about 160,000 clones, approximately 80% of them seen only once. Sequenced: PBMCs. Source of these receptors: a man aged 18 to 30 in good health and CMV-seropositive. Each CDR3 is given with its conserved first and last residue.

TRBV29-1	TRBJ2-1	CSVEAPPAGGYNEQFF
TRBV18	TRBJ2-2	CASSSGTGSHKNTGELFF
TRBV5-4	TRBJ2-3	CASSSGAPGTDTQYF
TRBV7-9	TRBJ1-1	CASSPSGGTEAFF
TRBV4-3	TRBJ2-1	CASSQRQVGLNEQFF
TRBV5-1	TRBJ1-1	CASSLAVENTEAFF
TRBV29-1	TRBJ1-4	CSVEDRGDEKLFF
TRBV18	TRBJ2-7	CASSPMDREAEQYF
TRBV29-1	TRBJ1-5	CSVVDRGNQPQHF
TRBV13	TRBJ2-2	CASSSRQANTGGLFF
TRBV29-1	TRBJ1-4	CSVSLQVGEKLFF
TRBV27	TRBJ1-4	CASSLKGQEKLFF
TRBV5-6	TRBJ2-3	CASSEWTSGRADTQYF
TRBV5-6	TRBJ2-7	CASSFSGRELYEQYF
TRBV7-7	TRBJ2-5	CASSWARGETQYF
TRBV10-3	TRBJ1-2	CAISGTGRSYGYTF
TRBV18	TRBJ2-3	CASSRNGFTDTQYF
TRBV6-5	TRBJ1-1	CASSYARRTEAFF
TRBV27	TRBJ1-5	CASSLRGGINQPQHF
TRBV2	TRBJ2-1	CASTAGTVFAEQFF
TRBV15	TRBJ2-1	CATSRVGAGAYNEQFF
TRBV11-2	TRBJ2-7	CASSLGVAGVSYEQYF
TRBV7-9	TRBJ2-2	CASSLPGSTGELFF
TRBV13	TRBJ2-5	CASSLRQHSQETQYF
TRBV2	TRBJ2-5	CASRGGTGGRETQYF
TRBV7-9	TRBJ1-1	CASSVSGTGGSEAFF
TRBV19	TRBJ1-5	CASSFQGRQPQHF
TRBV11-2	TRBJ1-4	CASSLVPGQGHEKLFF
TRBV7-9	TRBJ1-2	CASSLAGTAYGYTF
TRBV5-1	TRBJ1-3	CASSPSGILGQGRNTIYF
TRBV9	-	CASSVGGSTEQYF
TRBV11-3	TRBJ2-1	CASSSGAGGTYNEQFF
TRBV2	TRBJ2-7	CASSTSGGRDDTYEQYF
TRBV5-8	TRBJ1-4	CASSVIREINEKLFF
TRBV4-1	TRBJ2-3	CASSQTPSGRVPDTQYF
TRBV19	TRBJ1-3	CASTGTGGFGNTIYF
TRBV10-2	TRBJ2-3	CASTGTSGSTQYF
TRBV6-6	TRBJ2-7	CASSHRQGNEQYF
TRBV7-6	TRBJ2-1	CASSHTWGLYNEQFF
TRBV2	TRBJ2-5	CASSEGGRMETQYF
TRBV9	TRBJ1-1	CASSGSGTGRGTEAFF
TRBV5-1	TRBJ2-1	CASSPGLGQGSNEQFF
TRBV19	TRBJ2-7	CASSGGPGDEQYF
TRBV28	TRBJ1-5	CASSWPYSNQPQHF
TRBV6-6	TRBJ2-2	CASRSHQGTGELFF
TRBV5-4	TRBJ2-1	CASSLTSGSWYNEQFF
TRBV7-9	TRBJ1-3	CASSVGQGNTIYF
TRBV13	TRBJ1-2	CASRRQGGYGYTF
TRBV5-1	TRBJ2-3	CASSGGPGENTQYF